This is a list of T cell receptor beta chains from one sample in a study of beta chain features in type 1 diabetes. TCRdb's copy holds only in-frame clones and misses some; the assay was immunoSEQ multiplex PCR. The sample lists hundreds of thousands of clones, 10% to 15% occurring once. The source material was naive CD4+ T cells from blood. The receptors here all came from a man aged 18 to 29 in good health. Both conserved end residues are part of each CDR3. The D gene is left open where the match is weak. Some rows mark clone size as missing; the rest say once, few, many or name a class of expanded clone.

clone size	V gene	D gene	J gene	CDR3 DNA	CDR3 protein
-	TRBV29-1	-	TRBJ2-3	TGCAGCGTTGGGACACTGTACACAGATACGCAGTATTTT	CSVGTLYTDTQYF
-	TRBV28	-	TRBJ2-5	TGTGCCAGCAGCCGTGGGGGCTGGTCGGAGACCCAGTACTTC	CASSRGGWSETQYF
few	TRBV9	TRBD1	TRBJ1-5	TGTGCCAGCAGCGAGACAGGGGGCTATCAGCCCCAGCATTTT	CASSETGGYQPQHF
few	TRBV2	-	TRBJ2-5	TGTGCCTGCGGGAACGGGGAAGAGACCCAGTACTTC	CACGNGEETQYF
few	TRBV30	-	TRBJ1-4	TGTGCCTGGAGGGGGGCAGGCCCGGGGAAACTGTTTTTT	CAWRGAGPGKLFF
-	TRBV5-1	-	TRBJ2-2	TGCGCCAGCAGCTTGGCGCTCACGAGCACCGGGGAGCTGTTTTTT	CASSLALTSTGELFF
few	TRBV5-6	TRBD1	TRBJ2-7	TGTGCCAGCAGCTTCACAGGGGGCGCCCCATACGAGCAGTACTTC	CASSFTGGAPYEQYF
few	TRBV4-3	-	TRBJ2-1	TGCGCCAGCAGCCTCACGACCGGGACTCCCTCCTACAATGAGCAGTTCTTC	CASSLTTGTPSYNEQFF
-	TRBV6-5	-	TRBJ1-5	TGTGCCAGCACTAGGTCGATCAAAAGCAATCAGCCCCAGCATTTT	CASTRSIKSNQPQHF
-	TRBV7-2	-	TRBJ1-1	TGTGCCAGCAGCTTATCGTACACTGAAGCTTTCTTT	CASSLSYTEAFF
-	TRBV28	-	TRBJ1-6	TGTGCCAGCAGTCTATGGACAGATAATTCACCCCTCCACTTT	CASSLWTDNSPLHF
-	TRBV28	TRBD2	TRBJ2-1	TGTGCCAGCAGTCTAGCGGGGGGCCTTTACAATGAGCAGTTCTTC	CASSLAGGLYNEQFF
-	TRBV11-3	-	TRBJ2-1	TGTGCCAGCAGCTTCCGGACAGCTCACTACAATGAGCAGTTCTTC	CASSFRTAHYNEQFF
few	TRBV5-1	-	TRBJ2-1	TGCGCCAGCAGCTTGGATAGGGGGAGCTCCTACAATGAGCAGTTCTTC	CASSLDRGSSYNEQFF
-	TRBV9	-	TRBJ2-1	TGTGCCAGCAGCGCGACAGGTGGGAATGAGCAGTTCTTC	CASSATGGNEQFF
-	TRBV7-7	TRBD1	TRBJ2-1	TGTGCCAGCAGCCTGAACAGGGGGCTGAACAATGAGCAGTTCTTC	CASSLNRGLNNEQFF
few	TRBV18	TRBD1	TRBJ2-5	TGTGCCAGCTCACCCCTAGGACAGGGACGGGAGACCCAGTACTTC	CASSPLGQGRETQYF
few	TRBV7-2	-	TRBJ1-1	TGTGCCAGCAGCCCGCGAGGGGGGAACACTGAAGCTTTCTTT	CASSPRGGNTEAFF
-	TRBV28	TRBD2	TRBJ2-1	TGTGCCAGCAGTTTTCACGGGGGGGCGGATGAGCAGTTCTTC	CASSFHGGADEQFF
-	TRBV6-5	-	TRBJ2-5	TGTGCCAGCAAGATGTTAGCGGAAGAGACCCAGTACTTC	CASKMLAEETQYF
few	TRBV7-2	-	TRBJ1-2	TGTGCCAGCAGCGGGGCGGACATAAAACATGGCTACACCTTC	CASSGADIKHGYTF
-	TRBV4-1	TRBD1	TRBJ2-7	TGCGCCAGCAGACAGACAGGGTCGTACGAGCAGTACTTC	CASRQTGSYEQYF
-	TRBV29-1	-	TRBJ2-3	TGCAGCGCTACGTACCCGTCAGATACGCAGTATTTT	CSATYPSDTQYF
-	TRBV5-4	-	TRBJ2-7	TGTGCCAGCAGCTTGGCCCCGGGTGAGGGCGTCGAGCAGTACTTC	CASSLAPGEGVEQYF
few	TRBV5-4	TRBD1	TRBJ1-1	TGTGCCAGCAGCACGGACAGGGGGACTGAAGCTTTCTTT	CASSTDRGTEAFF
-	TRBV6-6	TRBD1	TRBJ2-7	TGTGCCAGCAGTTACTCGATGGGACAGGGATACGAGCAGTACTTC	CASSYSMGQGYEQYF
-	TRBV5-4	-	TRBJ1-5	TGTGCCAGCAGCTTGGACGGACTGGGGAATCAGCCCCAGCATTTT	CASSLDGLGNQPQHF
few	TRBV5-6	-	TRBJ1-6	TGTGCCAGCAGCCCTGTATGGGGCACCGGTTCACCCCTCCACTTT	CASSPVWGTGSPLHF
-	TRBV7-9	TRBD2	TRBJ2-1	TGTGCCAGCATCCTTAGCGGGGGGGCCTCACGCGCTGAGCAGTTCTTC	CASILSGGASRAEQFF
few	TRBV7-2	TRBD2	TRBJ2-3	TGTGCCAGCAGCTTAGGGCCAGCGGGACTCACAGATACGCAGTATTTT	CASSLGPAGLTDTQYF
few	TRBV6-5	-	TRBJ1-1	TGTGCCAGCAGTTACTACTCGGGTATGTCGAACACTGAAGCTTTCTTT	CASSYYSGMSNTEAFF
-	TRBV9	TRBD2	TRBJ2-1	TGTGCCAGCAGCGGGAGCGGGGGGGCCAGGTACAATGAGCAGTTCTTC	CASSGSGGARYNEQFF
few	TRBV28	TRBD2	TRBJ2-3	TGTGCCAGCACCCTGCTAGCGGGGGTAGCAGATACGCAGTATTTT	CASTLLAGVADTQYF
few	TRBV7-2	-	TRBJ2-3	TGTGCCAGCAGCCTGGGGGGTGTGAGCACAGATACGCAGTATTTT	CASSLGGVSTDTQYF
-	TRBV7-2	-	TRBJ1-2	TGTGCCAGCAGCGTCGACAGAAGCTATGGCTACACCTTC	CASSVDRSYGYTF
once	TRBV11-3	-	TRBJ2-3	TGTGCCAGCAGCTCGTACACAGATACGCAGTATTTT	CASSSYTDTQYF
-	TRBV9	TRBD2	TRBJ2-5	TGTGCCAGCAGCGTGAGCGGGAGTGGTCAAGAGACCCAGTACTTC	CASSVSGSGQETQYF
-	TRBV18	-	TRBJ1-4	TGTGCCAGCTCTTCCCTGGCAGGGCTTGAAAAACTGTTTTTT	CASSSLAGLEKLFF
-	TRBV28	-	TRBJ1-1	TGTGCCAGCAGTTTTGTGTCCACAGGCCCCACTGAAGCTTTCTTT	CASSFVSTGPTEAFF
few	TRBV7-2	TRBD1	TRBJ2-5	TGTGCCAGCAGACAGGGGGCGGGAGAGACCCAGTACTTC	CASRQGAGETQYF
few	TRBV28	TRBD1	TRBJ2-7	TGTGCCAGCAGCCCGCCTCACAGGGGGCGCAGGTACGAGCAGTACTTC	CASSPPHRGRRYEQYF
-	TRBV5-4	TRBD1	TRBJ2-7	TGTGCCAGCAGCTCCCACAGGGGCGGAAGGGAGCAGTACTTC	CASSSHRGGREQYF
-	TRBV18	TRBD1	TRBJ2-7	TGTGCCAGCTCACCGGACAGGTCCTACGAGCAGTACTTC	CASSPDRSYEQYF
few	TRBV11-2	TRBD2	TRBJ2-7	TGTGCCAGCAACCCGACTAGCGGGTACTACGAGCAGTACTTC	CASNPTSGYYEQYF
-	TRBV5-1	-	TRBJ1-1	TGCGCCAGCAGCTTATGGGGAGTCAACACTGAAGCTTTCTTT	CASSLWGVNTEAFF
-	TRBV25-1	TRBD1	TRBJ2-7	TGTGCCAGCAGTGAATACGTGCGGACAGGCAGGCAGTACTTC	CASSEYVRTGRQYF
-	TRBV29-1	-	TRBJ1-2	TGCAGCGGCGGACGGGGTGGCGGCTACACCTTC	CSGGRGGGYTF
-	TRBV12-5	-	TRBJ2-1	TGTGCTAGTGGTTTCGCTAGCAATGAGCAGTTCTTC	CASGFASNEQFF
-	TRBV7-3	-	TRBJ2-1	TGTGCCAGCAGCTTTACGACAGGTGCCGACAATGAGCAGTTCTTC	CASSFTTGADNEQFF
few	TRBV5-6	-	TRBJ1-2	TGTGCCAGCAGCTTAGACAGAAGTTATGGCTACACCTTC	CASSLDRSYGYTF